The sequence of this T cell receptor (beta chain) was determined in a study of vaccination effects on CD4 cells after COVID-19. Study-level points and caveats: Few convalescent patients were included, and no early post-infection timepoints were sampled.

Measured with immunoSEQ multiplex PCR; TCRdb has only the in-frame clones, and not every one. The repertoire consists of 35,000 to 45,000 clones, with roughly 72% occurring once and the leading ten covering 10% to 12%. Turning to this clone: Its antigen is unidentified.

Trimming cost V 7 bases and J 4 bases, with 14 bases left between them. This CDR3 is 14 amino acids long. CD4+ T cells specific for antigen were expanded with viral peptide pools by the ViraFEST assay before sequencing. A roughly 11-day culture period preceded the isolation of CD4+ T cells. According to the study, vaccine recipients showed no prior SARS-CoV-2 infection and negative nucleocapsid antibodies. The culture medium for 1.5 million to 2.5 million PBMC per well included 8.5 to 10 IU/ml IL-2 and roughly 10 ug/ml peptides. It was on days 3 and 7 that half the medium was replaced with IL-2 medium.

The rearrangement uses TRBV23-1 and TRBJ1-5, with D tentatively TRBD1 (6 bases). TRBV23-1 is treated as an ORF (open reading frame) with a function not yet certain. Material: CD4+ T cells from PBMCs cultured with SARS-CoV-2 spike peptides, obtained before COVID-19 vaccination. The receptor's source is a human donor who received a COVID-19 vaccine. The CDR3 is CASTRHRVNQPQHF. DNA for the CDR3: TGCGCCAGCACCAGACACAGGGTGAATCAGCCCCAGCATTTT.